The sequence of this T cell receptor (beta chain) was determined in a study of shared clonotypes between healthy human individuals. Trimming stripped 4 bases from V and 4 bases from J, with 10 bases between. The germline CDR1 and CDR2 sequences are PRHDT and FYEKMQ (reference sequence). This CDR3 region has 13 residues. Only in-frame clones appear in the TCRdb table, and some are missing; sequencing was by immunoSEQ multiplex PCR. The data contain roughly 2 million clones, less than 95% of them seen just once; the ten biggest clones take up about 1.1%. CD45RO-negative, CCR7-positively selected cells formed the naive CD8 fraction, excluding terminally differentiated effector memory CD45RA+ cells.

The gene calls are TRBV13 and TRBJ1-2; TRBD1 is a possible D gene (6 bases). This clonotype originated in a man between 18 and 35 years old in good health. Sequences were obtained from naive CD8+ T cells sorted from blood. The CDR3 nucleotides read TGTGCCAGCAGCTATGACAGGACCTATGGCTACACCTTC. This encodes CASSYDRTYGYTF.